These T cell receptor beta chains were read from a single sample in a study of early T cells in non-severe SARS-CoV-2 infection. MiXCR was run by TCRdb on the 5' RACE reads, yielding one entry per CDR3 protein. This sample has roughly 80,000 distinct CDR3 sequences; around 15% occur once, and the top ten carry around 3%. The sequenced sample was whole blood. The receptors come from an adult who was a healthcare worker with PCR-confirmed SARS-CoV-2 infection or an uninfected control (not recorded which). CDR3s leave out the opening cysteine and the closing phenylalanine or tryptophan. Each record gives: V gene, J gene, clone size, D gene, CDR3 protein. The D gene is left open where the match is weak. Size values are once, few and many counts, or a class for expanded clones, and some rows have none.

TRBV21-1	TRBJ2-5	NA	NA	ASAIPRRNLRETQY
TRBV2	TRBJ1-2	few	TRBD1	ASSEGGGPYGYT
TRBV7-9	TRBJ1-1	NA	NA	ASSFVNTEAF
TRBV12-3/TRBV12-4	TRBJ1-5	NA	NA	ASSPQLAPRGQPQH
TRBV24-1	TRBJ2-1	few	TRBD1	ATSDSLTGINEQF
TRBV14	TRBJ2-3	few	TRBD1	ASRGWTGGTDTQY
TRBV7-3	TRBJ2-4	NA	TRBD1	ASSPTGGANIQY
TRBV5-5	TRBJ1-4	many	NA	ASSLAPAQSTNEKLF
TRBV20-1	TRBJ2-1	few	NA	SATLSERPLAEQF
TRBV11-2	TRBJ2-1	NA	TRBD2	ASHRGGLAGVNEQF
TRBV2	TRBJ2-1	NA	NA	ASSARLRLAYNEQF
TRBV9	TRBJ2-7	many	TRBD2	ASSIAGGAYEQY
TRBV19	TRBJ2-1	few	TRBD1	ASSIQGARNEQF
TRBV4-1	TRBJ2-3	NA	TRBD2	ASSPGGESGGRDTQY
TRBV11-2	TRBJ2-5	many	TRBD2	ASSLEAAGYQETQY
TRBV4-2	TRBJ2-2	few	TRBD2	ASSQELAGGFDTGELF
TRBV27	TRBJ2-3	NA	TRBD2	ASSFFKREGPTDTQY
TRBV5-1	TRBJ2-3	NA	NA	ASSLDTGPDTQY
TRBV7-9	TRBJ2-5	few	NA	ASRKSGGGQETQY
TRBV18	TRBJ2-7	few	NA	ASSSVRSPISYEQY
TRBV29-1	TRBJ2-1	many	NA	SASSSYNEQF
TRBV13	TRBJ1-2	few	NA	ASSFGGENRGYT
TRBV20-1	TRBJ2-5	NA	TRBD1	SAIVFGTGLIETQY
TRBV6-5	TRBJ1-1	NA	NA	ASSWGDGEAF
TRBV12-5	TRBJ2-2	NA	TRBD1	ASRGGQGADTGELF
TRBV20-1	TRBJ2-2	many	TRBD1	SARGTANTGELF
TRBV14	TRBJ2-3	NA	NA	ASSQYTDTQY
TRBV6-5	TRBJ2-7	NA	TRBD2	ASSLAGGVYEQY
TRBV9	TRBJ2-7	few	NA	ASSVGGGDEQY
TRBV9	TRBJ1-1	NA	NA	ASSVDLVNTEAF
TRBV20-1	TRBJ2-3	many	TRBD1	SARPPPGQGGGTDTQY
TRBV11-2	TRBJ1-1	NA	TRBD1	ASSFFTGATEAF
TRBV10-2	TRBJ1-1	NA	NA	ASSERQGNTEAF
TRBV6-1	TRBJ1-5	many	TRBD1	ASSFRDRGTQQPQH
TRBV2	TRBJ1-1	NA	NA	ASSDFREAF
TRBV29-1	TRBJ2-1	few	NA	SVEGARWNEQF
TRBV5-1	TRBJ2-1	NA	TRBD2	ASSLAVLAGYNEQF
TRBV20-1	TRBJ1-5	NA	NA	SATATGNQPQH
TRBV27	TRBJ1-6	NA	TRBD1	ASSFGGQNSPLH
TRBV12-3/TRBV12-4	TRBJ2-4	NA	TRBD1	ASSPDRGPSKNIQY